A selection of T cell receptor beta chains follows, all from one sample in a study of identical twins. MiXCR was run by TCRdb on the 5' RACE reads, yielding one entry per CDR3 protein. The table includes some 1,600,000 distinct CDR3 sequences, less than 35% detected once. The sample consisted of cord blood. The receptors were sampled from a newborn girl in good health. CDR3s include the opening cysteine and the closing phenylalanine or tryptophan. Fields, in order: D gene, V gene, J gene, clone size, CDR3 DNA, CDR3 protein. D genes are given only for firm matches. Clone size is given for some rows only: seen once, a few or many times, or a class if the clone is expanded.

NA,TRBV11-1,TRBJ2-7,NA,TGTGCCAGCAGCTTAGCCCACCAGGTTTCCTACGAGCAGTACTTC,CASSLAHQVSYEQYF
NA,TRBV3-1,TRBJ2-4,NA,TGTGCCAGCAGCGAATCCCTGAGGACAGTAAAAAACATTCAGTACTTC,CASSESLRTVKNIQYF
NA,TRBV28,TRBJ2-5,NA,TGTGCCAGCAGTTTCGCTTTGGAAGAGACCCAGTACTTC,CASSFALEETQYF
NA,TRBV12-3/TRBV12-4,TRBJ2-7,NA,TGTGCCAGCAGTGTCCTCAGGAGCGAGCAGTACTTC,CASSVLRSEQYF
NA,TRBV12-3/TRBV12-4,TRBJ2-7,NA,TGTGCCAGCAGTTGGGACACCGCTGACGAGCAGTACTTC,CASSWDTADEQYF
NA,TRBV18,TRBJ2-3,few,TGTGCCAGCTCACCGGATCATACGCAGTATTTT,CASSPDHTQYF
NA,TRBV14,TRBJ2-1,NA,TGTGCCAGCAGCCATTTAAGGGGCTCCTACAATGAGCAGTTCTTC,CASSHLRGSYNEQFF
TRBD2,TRBV3-1,TRBJ2-1,few,TGTGCCAGCAGCCAAGTAGCGGGGGATTGGTATGAGCAGTTCTTC,CASSQVAGDWYEQFF
TRBD2,TRBV9,TRBJ2-3,few,TGTGCCAGCAGCGTAACGCTAGCGGGGGTCCTCACAGATACGCAGTATTTT,CASSVTLAGVLTDTQYF
NA,TRBV12-5,TRBJ1-1,NA,TGTGCTAGTGGTTTGAACGGCTTGAACACTGAAGCTTTCTTT,CASGLNGLNTEAFF
NA,TRBV2,TRBJ1-6,NA,TGTGCCAGCCGTTTGGAGGGCGCGAATTCACCCCTCCACTTT,CASRLEGANSPLHF
NA,TRBV6-6,TRBJ1-6,NA,TGTGCCAGCTGTGTGGGGAGCGGACATTCACCCCTCCACTTT,CASCVGSGHSPLHF
NA,TRBV7-6,TRBJ1-4,NA,TGTGCCAGCAGCTTAGGGGTTGTGGAAAAACTGTTTTTT,CASSLGVVEKLFF
TRBD1,TRBV27,TRBJ2-3,NA,TGTGCCAGCAGTGCTCGACAGGGGAGAGATACGCAGTATTTT,CASSARQGRDTQYF
NA,TRBV14,TRBJ2-3,few,TGTGCCAGCAGCCACGTAGGCCTTGATACGCAGTATTTT,CASSHVGLDTQYF
TRBD1,TRBV6-5,TRBJ1-6,few,TGTGCCAGCAGTTACAAGAGGGGGCCGAATTCACCCCTCCACTTT,CASSYKRGPNSPLHF
NA,TRBV18,TRBJ2-2,NA,TGTGCCGGCTCACCACCTAACAGGGTTAACACCGGGGAGCTGTTTTTT,CAGSPPNRVNTGELFF
NA,TRBV4-2,TRBJ2-4,NA,TGTGCCAGCAGCCACGGCCGCCCAGGGGACATTCAGTACTTC,CASSHGRPGDIQYF
NA,TRBV12-3/TRBV12-4,TRBJ2-4,few,TGTGCCAGCGGCCGCCCAGCGGTTAGCAAAAACATTCAGTACTTC,CASGRPAVSKNIQYF
NA,TRBV20-1,TRBJ1-1,NA,TGCAGTGCCCCCCCTGGGGGGGCGGGGAACACTGAAGCTTTCTTT,CSAPPGGAGNTEAFF
NA,TRBV21-1,TRBJ2-1,few,TGTGCCAGCAGCAAAGGCCTAACAGAGGAGCAGTTCTTC,CASSKGLTEEQFF
TRBD2,TRBV6-6,TRBJ2-1,NA,TGTGCCAGCAGTTTGACTAGCGGGGGGGCTGATGAGCAGTTCTTC,CASSLTSGGADEQFF
TRBD2,TRBV6-2/TRBV6-3,TRBJ2-3,few,TGTGCCAGCAGAGGAGCGGGAGGCACAGATACGCAGTATTTT,CASRGAGGTDTQYF
NA,TRBV7-9,TRBJ1-4,few,TGTGCCAGCAGCGCTCCGACAGGCACTAATGAAAAACTGTTTTTT,CASSAPTGTNEKLFF
NA,TRBV27,TRBJ2-1,NA,TGTGCCAGCAGTTTATATTGGGAGGACCCCTACAATGAGCAGTTCTTC,CASSLYWEDPYNEQFF
TRBD2,TRBV20-1,TRBJ2-1,few,TGCAGTGCTAGAGATGCTAGCGGGAGGGCCCCCTACAATGAGCAGTTCTTC,CSARDASGRAPYNEQFF
NA,TRBV6-1,TRBJ1-1,few,TGTGCCAGCATATACGCCTTGAACACTGAAGCTTTCTTT,CASIYALNTEAFF
NA,TRBV6-5,TRBJ1-2,NA,TGTGCCAGCAGTGGGGCAGGGCTTAACTATGGCTACACCTTC,CASSGAGLNYGYTF
TRBD2,TRBV2,TRBJ2-1,NA,TGTGCCAGTGAGACGGGACTAGCGGGAGTAGATGAGCAGTTCTTC,CASETGLAGVDEQFF
NA,TRBV20-1,TRBJ1-2,NA,TGCAGTGCTAGAGATGCGCTACACTATGGCTACACCTTC,CSARDALHYGYTF
TRBD1,TRBV12-5,TRBJ2-3,few,TGTGCTAGTGGTTTATCAGGGGGCGACACAGATACGCAGTATTTT,CASGLSGGDTDTQYF
NA,TRBV6-6,TRBJ1-5,few,TGTGCCAGCAGTTACGTTCGATGGGTGGCGGGCCAGCCCCAGCATTTT,CASSYVRWVAGQPQHF
NA,TRBV11-2,TRBJ1-2,few,TGTGCCAGCAGCTTAGCTCCAGGGTTCGTCTCTGGCTACACCTTC,CASSLAPGFVSGYTF
NA,TRBV5-1,TRBJ1-1,NA,TGCGCCAGCAGCTTGGGGCTTTGGTTCAGGGCGAACACTGAAGCTTTCTTT,CASSLGLWFRANTEAFF
TRBD2,TRBV4-2,TRBJ2-2,NA,TGTGCCAGCAGCCTTAAGCGTGGGACTAGCGGGGTCACCCGGGGGACCGGGGAGCTGTTTTTT,CASSLKRGTSGVTRGTGELFF
NA,TRBV7-9,TRBJ2-5,NA,TGTGCCAGCAGCTTAGTCCCTTCCCCTGAGACCTATGTCCGTCAGTACTTC,CASSLVPSPETYVRQYF
TRBD2,TRBV11-3,TRBJ2-1,NA,TGTGCCAGCAGCCAGGCTGGGGGACTAGCGGGGACCTACAATGAGCAGTTCTTC,CASSQAGGLAGTYNEQFF
TRBD2,TRBV12-3/TRBV12-4,TRBJ2-1,NA,TGTGCCAGCAGTCAAAGCGGGAGGGCCGTATATGAGCAGTTCTTC,CASSQSGRAVYEQFF
TRBD2,TRBV27,TRBJ2-7,NA,TGTGCCAGCACTTTCAAGGGACTAGCGGGAAAGCACGAGCAGTACTTC,CASTFKGLAGKHEQYF
NA,TRBV4-1,TRBJ2-1,many,TGCGCCAGCAGCCACCGGGACTACAATGAGCAGTTCTTC,CASSHRDYNEQFF
TRBD2,TRBV20-1,TRBJ2-1,few,TGCAGTGCTAACGGCGGGACTACTATCAATGAGCAGTTCTTC,CSANGGTTINEQFF
TRBD2,TRBV2,TRBJ2-1,few,TGTGCCAGCAGTTCCGGGACTAGAGGCAATGAGCAGTTCTTC,CASSSGTRGNEQFF
NA,TRBV7-9,TRBJ2-7,few,TGTTCCAGCAGTTTGACGTACGAGCAGTACTTC,CSSSLTYEQYF
NA,TRBV28,TRBJ2-3,NA,TGTGCCAGCGAAGAGGCTAGTAAAGGGACAGATACGCAGTATTTT,CASEEASKGTDTQYF
TRBD1,TRBV4-1,TRBJ1-1,few,TGCGCCAGCAGCCCAGGACAGGGGCCCACTGAAGCTTTCTTT,CASSPGQGPTEAFF